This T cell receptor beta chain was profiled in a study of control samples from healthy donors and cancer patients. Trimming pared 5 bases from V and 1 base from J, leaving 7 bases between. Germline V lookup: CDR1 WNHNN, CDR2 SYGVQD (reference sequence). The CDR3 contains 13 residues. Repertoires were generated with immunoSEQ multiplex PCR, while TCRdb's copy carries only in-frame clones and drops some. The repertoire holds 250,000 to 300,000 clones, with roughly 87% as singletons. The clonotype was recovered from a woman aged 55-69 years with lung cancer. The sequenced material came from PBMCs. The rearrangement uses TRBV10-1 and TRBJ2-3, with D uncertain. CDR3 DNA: TGCGCCAGCAGTCGGTCAGGCACAGATACGCAGTATTTT. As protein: CASSRSGTDTQYF.